Presented here are 4 T cell receptor beta chains from one specimen sequenced in a study of graft-versus-host responses after intestinal transplantation. Assay: immunoSEQ multiplex PCR; the TCRdb copy retains only in-frame clones and omits some. The sample has 90,000 to 100,000 clones; roughly 90% are singletons. Their target antigens are unknown. Material: unstimulated CD8+ T cells sorted from spleen or lymph node cells, obtained before intestinal transplant. The receptors originated from a human donor who received an intestinal transplant.

The chain employs TRBV11-2 and TRBJ2-7, with 8 bases aligning to TRBD1. V lost 5 bases, J lost 4 bases, and 4 bases stayed unmatched. CDR1 SGHAT and CDR2 FQNNGV come from the germline V gene. This CDR3 has 13 residues. The CDR3 DNA follows: TGTGCCAGCAGCCTCTGGACAGGGTACGAGCAGTACTTC. Amino acids: CASSLWTGYEQYF. Variable domain in full (rest from reference TRBV11-2 and TRBJ2-7): EAGVAQSPRYKIIEKRQSVAFWCNPISGHATLYWYQQILGQGPKLLIQFQNNGVVDDSQLPKDRFSAERLKGVDSTLKIQPAKLEDSAVYLCASSLWTGYEQYFGPGTRLTVT.

This rearrangement joins TRBV4-1 to TRBJ2-3; the match to TRBD2 covers 9 bases. The CDR3 totals 17 residues. The germline V gene encodes CDR1 MGHRA and CDR2 YSYEKL. V lost 4 bases, J lost 4 bases, and 12 bases stayed unmatched. This CDR3 reads CASSPVAGGQGADTQYF. The CDR3 DNA reads TGCGCCAGCAGCCCTGTGGCGGGAGGGCAGGGGGCAGATACGCAGTATTTT.

The J gene is TRBJ1-1, the V gene TRBV5-8; D not certain. Trimming pared 2 bases from V and 0 bases from J, leaving 17 bases between. This CDR3 is 17 amino acids long. Germline CDR1 and CDR2: SGHTS and YDEGEE. CDR3 coding DNA: TGTGCCAGCAGCTTTAGTTATGGTCATGACATGAACACTGAAGCTTTCTTT. Amino acid sequence: CASSFSYGHDMNTEAFF.

Concerning this clone itself: The junction departs from germline at one end; a sequencing error may be responsible. This chain links TRBV13 with TRBJ2-3; 7 nucleotides match TRBD1. This CDR3 contains 15 residues. Germline CDR1 PRHDT, CDR2 FYEKMQ (reference sequence). The CDR3 DNA sequence: TGTGCCGGCAGCTTCGAAGGACAGGTCTCAGATACGCAGTATTTT. This sequence encodes CAGSFEGQVSDTQYF.